This paragraph reports one T cell receptor beta chain. The source of the sample is a study of cytomegalovirus exposure and HLA in healthy donors. CDR3 size: 16 residues. Germline V gene sequence: CDR1 LGHNA, CDR2 YNFKEQ. J was trimmed by 2 bases and V by 5 bases; bases with no gene match: 11. The PCR contained 60 Vbeta and 13 Jbeta primers. Sequencing used immunoSEQ multiplex PCR; TCRdb keeps in-frame clones, though not all of them. This sample carries about 280,000 clones, around 90% of them seen once, and the ten largest clones take around 2.1%. Sequences were obtained from PBMCs. This sequence joins TRBV4-2 and TRBJ2-7; 8 bases are a match to TRBD2. The source is a young woman in good health and CMV-seronegative. CDR3 bases: TGTGCCAGCAGCACAGAGGATCCGGGACTAGCCTACGAGCAGTACTTC. Translation gives CASSTEDPGLAYEQYF.